Sequencing of this T cell receptor beta chain was carried out in a study of a mutant IDH1 vaccine in newly diagnosed glioma. Overall study context: The start of vaccination came 4-6 weeks after radiotherapy alone, or with temozolomide cycles.

Method: immunoSEQ multiplex PCR; TCRdb's copy keeps in-frame clones and lacks some. The sample comprises about 29,000 clones, over 60% of which are singletons, and just over 7.5% rests with the top ten. Comment on this clone: Its target is unknown.

Time point defined: week 35, safety follow-up. The content of each vaccine dose was 300 ug of mutant IDH1 20-mer peptide, and topical imiquimod accompanied it. The donors' diagnosis was new WHO grade 3 or 4 astrocytoma that was IDH1-mutant and ATRX-lost. This specimen was PBMCs, taken from a glioma patient whose treatment included an IDH1 peptide vaccine. This clonotype was sampled from a man aged 50 or older with glioma.

The CDR3 here is CASSSLAGLSGANVLTF. In DNA, the CDR3 is TGTGCCAGCAGCTCCTTGGCAGGGCTCTCTGGGGCCAACGTCCTGACTTTC. J is TRBJ2-6 and V is TRBV7-8; possibly TRBD1 for D (5 bases). The CDR3 is made up of 17 amino acids. V lost 4 bases and J lost 0, with 13 bases in between. CDR1 and CDR2 from the germline V gene are SGHVS and FQNEAQ.